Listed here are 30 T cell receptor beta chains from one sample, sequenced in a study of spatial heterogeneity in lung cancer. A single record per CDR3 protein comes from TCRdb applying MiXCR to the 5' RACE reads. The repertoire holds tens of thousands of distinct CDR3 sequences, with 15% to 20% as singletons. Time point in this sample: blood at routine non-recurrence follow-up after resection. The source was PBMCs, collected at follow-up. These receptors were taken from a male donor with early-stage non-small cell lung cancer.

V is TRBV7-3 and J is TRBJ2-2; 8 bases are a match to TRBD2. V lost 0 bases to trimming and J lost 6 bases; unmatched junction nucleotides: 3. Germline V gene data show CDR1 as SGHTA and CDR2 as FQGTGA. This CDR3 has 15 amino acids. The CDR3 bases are TGTGCCAGCAGCTTAACGTTAGCGGGGTCCGGGGAGCTGTTTTTT. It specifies CASSLTLAGSGELFF. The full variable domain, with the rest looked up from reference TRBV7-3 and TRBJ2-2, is GAGVSQTPSNKVTEKGKYVELRCDPISGHTALYWYRQSLGQGPEFLIYFQGTGAADDSGLPNDRFFAVRPEGSVSTLKIQRTERGDSAVYLCASSLTLAGSGELFFGEGSRLTVL.

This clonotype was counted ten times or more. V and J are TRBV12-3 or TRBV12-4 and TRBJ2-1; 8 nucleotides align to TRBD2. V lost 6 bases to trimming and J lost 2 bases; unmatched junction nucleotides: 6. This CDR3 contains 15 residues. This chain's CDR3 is CASRTTSGAYNEQFF. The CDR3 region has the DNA TGTGCCAGCAGAACAACTAGCGGCGCCTACAATGAGCAGTTCTTC.

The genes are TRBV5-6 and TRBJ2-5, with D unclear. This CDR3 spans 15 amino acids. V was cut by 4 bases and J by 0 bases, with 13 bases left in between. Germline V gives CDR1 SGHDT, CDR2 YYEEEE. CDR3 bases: TGTGCCAGCAGCCCTCAGAGGAGTTACCAAGAGACCCAGTACTTC. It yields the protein CASSPQRSYQETQYF.

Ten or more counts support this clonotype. CDR3 DNA: TGCGCCAGCAGCCCCCGGGGCGGGACTAGCGGGAGTGCGGAGACCCAGTACTTC. As protein: CASSPRGGTSGSAETQYF. V gene TRBV4-1 combines with J gene TRBJ2-5; 14 bases agree with TRBD2. This CDR3 region has 18 residues. After removal of 4 bases from V and 5 bases from J, the junction contained 12 bases not matched to a gene. Per the germline V gene, CDR1 is MGHRA and CDR2 is YSYEKL.

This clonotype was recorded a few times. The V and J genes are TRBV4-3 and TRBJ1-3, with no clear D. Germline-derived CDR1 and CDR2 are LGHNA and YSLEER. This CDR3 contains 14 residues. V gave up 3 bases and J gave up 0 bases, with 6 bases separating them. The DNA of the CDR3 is TGCGCCAGCAGCCAGGCTAACTCTGGAAACACCATATATTTT. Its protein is CASSQANSGNTIYF.

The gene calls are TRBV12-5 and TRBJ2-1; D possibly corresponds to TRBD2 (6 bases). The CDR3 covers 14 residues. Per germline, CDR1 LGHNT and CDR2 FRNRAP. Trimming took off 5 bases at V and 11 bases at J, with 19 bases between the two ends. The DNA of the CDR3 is TGTGCTAGTGGTCCGCCGGGACTCCCCCATAAGCAGTTCTTC. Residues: CASGPPGLPHKQFF. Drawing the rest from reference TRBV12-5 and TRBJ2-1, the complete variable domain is DARVTQTPRHKVTEMGQEVTMRCQPILGHNTVFWYRQTMMQGLELLAYFRNRAPLDDSGMPKDRFSAEMPDATLATLKIQPSEPRDSAVYFCASGPPGLPHKQFFGPGTRLTVL.

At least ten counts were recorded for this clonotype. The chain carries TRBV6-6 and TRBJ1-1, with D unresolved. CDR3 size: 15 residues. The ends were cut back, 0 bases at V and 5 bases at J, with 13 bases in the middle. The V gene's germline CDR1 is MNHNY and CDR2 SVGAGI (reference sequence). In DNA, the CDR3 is TGTGCCAGCAGTTACTCGACGGGCCCGGGGACTGAAGCTTTCTTT. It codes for CASSYSTGPGTEAFF.

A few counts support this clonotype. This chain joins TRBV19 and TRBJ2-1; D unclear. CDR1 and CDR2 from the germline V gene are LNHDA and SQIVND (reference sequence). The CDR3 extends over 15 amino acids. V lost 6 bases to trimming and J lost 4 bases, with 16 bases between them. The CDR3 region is CASSYSFPAYNEQFF. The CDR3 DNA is TGTGCCAGTAGCTACAGCTTCCCGGCTTACAATGAGCAGTTCTTC.

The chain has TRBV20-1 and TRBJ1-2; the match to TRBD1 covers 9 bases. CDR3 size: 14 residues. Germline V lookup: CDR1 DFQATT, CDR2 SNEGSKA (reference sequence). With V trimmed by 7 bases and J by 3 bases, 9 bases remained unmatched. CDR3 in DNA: TGCAGTGTCCACTACAGGGGGCGCGACTATGGCTACACCTTC. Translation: CSVHYRGRDYGYTF.

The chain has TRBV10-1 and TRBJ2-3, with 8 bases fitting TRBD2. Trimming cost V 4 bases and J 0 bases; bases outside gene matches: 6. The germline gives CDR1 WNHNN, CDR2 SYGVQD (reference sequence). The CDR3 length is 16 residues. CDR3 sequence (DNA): TGCGCCAGCAGTGTCGGACTAGCCTCTAGCACAGATACGCAGTATTTT. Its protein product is CASSVGLASSTDTQYF.

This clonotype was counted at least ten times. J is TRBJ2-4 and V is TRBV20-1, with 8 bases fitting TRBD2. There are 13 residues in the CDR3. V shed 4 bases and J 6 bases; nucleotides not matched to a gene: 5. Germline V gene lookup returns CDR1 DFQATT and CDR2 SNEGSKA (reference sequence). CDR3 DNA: TGCAGTGCTAAAGCGGGAGATGCAAACATTCAGTACTTC. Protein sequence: CSAKAGDANIQYF.

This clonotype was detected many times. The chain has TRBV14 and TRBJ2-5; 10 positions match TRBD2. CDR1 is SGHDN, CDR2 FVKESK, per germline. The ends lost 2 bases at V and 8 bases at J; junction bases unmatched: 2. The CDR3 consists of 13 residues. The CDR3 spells CASSQWTSGTQYF. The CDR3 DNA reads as TGTGCCAGCAGCCAATGGACTAGCGGAACCCAGTACTTC.

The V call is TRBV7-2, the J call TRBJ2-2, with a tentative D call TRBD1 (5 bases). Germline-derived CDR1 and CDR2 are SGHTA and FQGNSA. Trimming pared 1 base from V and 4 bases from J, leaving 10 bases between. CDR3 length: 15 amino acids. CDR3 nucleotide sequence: TGTGCCAGCAGCTTAGTCCAGGGTGGCACCGGGGAGCTGTTTTTT. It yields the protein CASSLVQGGTGELFF.

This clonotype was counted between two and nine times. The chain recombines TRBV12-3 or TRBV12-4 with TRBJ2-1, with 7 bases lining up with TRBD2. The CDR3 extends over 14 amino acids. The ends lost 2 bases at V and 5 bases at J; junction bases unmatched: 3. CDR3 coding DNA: TGTGCCAGCAGTTTATCAGCGGGAAACAATGAGCAGTTCTTC. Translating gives CASSLSAGNNEQFF.

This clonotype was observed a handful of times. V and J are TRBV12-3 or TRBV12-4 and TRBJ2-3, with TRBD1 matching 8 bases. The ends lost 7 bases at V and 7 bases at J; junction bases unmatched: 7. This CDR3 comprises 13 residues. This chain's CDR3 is CASTNDRGNTQYF. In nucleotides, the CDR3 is TGTGCCAGCACAAACGACAGGGGAAATACGCAGTATTTT.

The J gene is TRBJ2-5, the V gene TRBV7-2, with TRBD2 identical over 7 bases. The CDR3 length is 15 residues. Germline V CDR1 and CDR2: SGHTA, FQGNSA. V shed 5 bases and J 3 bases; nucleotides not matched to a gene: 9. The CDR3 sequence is CASSPRLAHEETQYF. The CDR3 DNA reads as TGTGCCAGCAGCCCCAGACTAGCTCACGAAGAGACCCAGTACTTC. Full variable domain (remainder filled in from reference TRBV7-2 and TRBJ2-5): GAGVSQSPSNKVTEKGKDVELRCDPISGHTALYWYRQSLGQGLEFLIYFQGNSAPDKSGLPSDRFSAERTGGSVSTLTIQRTQQEDSAVYLCASSPRLAHEETQYFGPGTRLLVL.

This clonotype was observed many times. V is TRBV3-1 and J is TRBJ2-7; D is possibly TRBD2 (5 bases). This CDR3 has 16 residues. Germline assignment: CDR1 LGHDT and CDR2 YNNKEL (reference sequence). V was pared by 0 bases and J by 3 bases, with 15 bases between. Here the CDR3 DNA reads TGTGCCAGCAGCCAAGATTGGGCTAGCAGTTTCTACGAGCAGTACTTC. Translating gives CASSQDWASSFYEQYF.

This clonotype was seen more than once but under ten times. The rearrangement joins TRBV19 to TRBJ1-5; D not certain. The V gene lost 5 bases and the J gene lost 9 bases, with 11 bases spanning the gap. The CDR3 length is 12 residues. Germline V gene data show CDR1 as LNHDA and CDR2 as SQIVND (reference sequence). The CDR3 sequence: CASSFGSGPQHF. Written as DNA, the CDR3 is TGTGCCAGTAGTTTCGGCTCGGGGCCCCAGCATTTT.

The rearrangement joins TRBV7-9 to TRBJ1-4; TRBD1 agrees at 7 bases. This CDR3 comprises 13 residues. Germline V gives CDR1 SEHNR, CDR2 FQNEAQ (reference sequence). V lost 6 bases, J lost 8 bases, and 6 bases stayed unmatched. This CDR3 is CASRRGTEEKLFF. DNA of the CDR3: TGTGCCAGCAGGAGAGGGACAGAGGAAAAACTGTTTTTT.

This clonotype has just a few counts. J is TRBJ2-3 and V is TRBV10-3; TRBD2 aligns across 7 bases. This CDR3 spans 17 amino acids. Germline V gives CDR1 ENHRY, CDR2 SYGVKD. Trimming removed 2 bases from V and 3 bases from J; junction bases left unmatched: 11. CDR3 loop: CAISEPPQAGRTDTQYF. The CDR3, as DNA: TGTGCCATCAGTGAGCCGCCCCAAGCGGGGCGTACAGATACGCAGTATTTT.

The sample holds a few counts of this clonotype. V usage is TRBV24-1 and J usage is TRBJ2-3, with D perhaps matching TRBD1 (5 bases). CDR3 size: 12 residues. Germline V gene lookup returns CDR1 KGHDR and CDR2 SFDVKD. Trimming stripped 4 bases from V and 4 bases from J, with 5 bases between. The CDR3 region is CATSEQADTQYF. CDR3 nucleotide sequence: TGTGCCACCAGTGAACAGGCAGATACGCAGTATTTT.

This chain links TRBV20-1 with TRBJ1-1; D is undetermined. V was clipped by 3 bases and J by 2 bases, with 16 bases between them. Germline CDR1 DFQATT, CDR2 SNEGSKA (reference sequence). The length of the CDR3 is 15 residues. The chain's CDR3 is CSARENIGLNTEAFF. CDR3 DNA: TGCAGTGCTAGGGAAAATATTGGGCTCAACACTGAAGCTTTCTTT.

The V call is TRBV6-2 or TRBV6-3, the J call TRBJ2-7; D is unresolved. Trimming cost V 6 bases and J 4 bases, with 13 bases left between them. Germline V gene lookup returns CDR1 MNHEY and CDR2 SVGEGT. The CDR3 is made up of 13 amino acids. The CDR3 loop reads CASSPGPLYEQYV. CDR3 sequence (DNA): TGTGCCAGCAGCCCCGGACCTCTTTACGAGCAGTACGTC.

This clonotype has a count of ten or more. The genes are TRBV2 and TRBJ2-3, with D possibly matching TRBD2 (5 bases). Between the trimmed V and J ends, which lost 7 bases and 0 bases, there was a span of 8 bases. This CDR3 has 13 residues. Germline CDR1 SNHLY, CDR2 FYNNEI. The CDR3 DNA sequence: TGTGCCAGCACGGGCGGGAGCACAGATACGCAGTATTTT. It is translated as CASTGGSTDTQYF.

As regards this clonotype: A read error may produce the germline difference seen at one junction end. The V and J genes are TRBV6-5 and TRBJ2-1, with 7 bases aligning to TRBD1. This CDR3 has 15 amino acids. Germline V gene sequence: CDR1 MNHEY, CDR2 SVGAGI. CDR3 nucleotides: TGTGCCGGCAGTTACCGGGACAGTCTCTACAATGAGCAGTTCTTC. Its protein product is CAGSYRDSLYNEQFF.

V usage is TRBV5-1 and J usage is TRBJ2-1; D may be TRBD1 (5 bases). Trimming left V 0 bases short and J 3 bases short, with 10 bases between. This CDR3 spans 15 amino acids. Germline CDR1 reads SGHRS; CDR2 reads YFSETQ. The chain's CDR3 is CASSLGGADYNEQFF. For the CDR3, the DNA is TGCGCCAGCAGCTTGGGTGGGGCCGACTACAATGAGCAGTTCTTC.

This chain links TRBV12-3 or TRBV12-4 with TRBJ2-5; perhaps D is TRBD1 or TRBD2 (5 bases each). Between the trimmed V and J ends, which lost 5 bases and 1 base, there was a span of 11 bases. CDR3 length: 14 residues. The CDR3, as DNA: TGTGCCAGCAGTCGTCTAGGGACCCAAGAGACCCAGTACTTC. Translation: CASSRLGTQETQYF.

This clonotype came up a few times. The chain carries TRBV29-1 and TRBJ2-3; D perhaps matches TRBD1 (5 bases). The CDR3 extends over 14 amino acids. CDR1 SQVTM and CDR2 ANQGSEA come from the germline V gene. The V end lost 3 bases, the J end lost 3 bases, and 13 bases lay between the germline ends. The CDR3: CSVDGHSLTDTQYF. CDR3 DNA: TGCAGCGTTGACGGACACTCTTTAACAGATACGCAGTATTTT.

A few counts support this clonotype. CDR3 in DNA: TGCAGCGTCCAGGTGTCCTATAATTCACCCCTCCACTTT. Amino acid sequence: CSVQVSYNSPLHF. V and J are TRBV29-1 and TRBJ1-6, with no clear D. The germline V gene encodes CDR1 SQVTM and CDR2 ANQGSEA. Trimming left V 6 bases short and J 1 base short, with 7 bases between. There are 13 residues in the CDR3.

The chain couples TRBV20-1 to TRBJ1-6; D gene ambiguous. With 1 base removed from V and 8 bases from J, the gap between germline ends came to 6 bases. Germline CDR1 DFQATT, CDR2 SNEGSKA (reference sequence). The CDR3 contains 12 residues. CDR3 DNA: TGCAGTGCTAGAGGAGGTGATTCACCCCTCCACTTT. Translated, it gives CSARGGDSPLHF.